This T cell receptor (beta chain) derives from a study of T-cell memory formation after mild COVID-19. Study details: For the most part, TCR clusters were specific to one donor. Whole-study findings and limits: The study detected some responding clones in pre-infection memory, suggesting cross-reactive memory joined.

With constant-segment primers, 5'RACE yielded cDNA libraries of TCR alpha and TCR beta that carried sample barcodes and UMIs. Each CDR3 protein is one row after TCRdb ran MiXCR on the 5' RACE reads. The table has about 82,000 distinct CDR3 sequences, 10% to 15% seen once; the top ten hold approximately 41%. Unmatched junction bases numbered 4, after V lost 4 bases and J lost 1 base. Germline V CDR1 and CDR2: SGHKS, YYEKEE (reference sequence). There are 15 residues in the CDR3. Comments on this clonotype: No antigen is known for it.

The clonotype comes from a man between 18 and 29 years old who had mild COVID-19 (a few samples of this study predate the infection). Cell type and time point are not known. The chain carries TRBV5-5 and TRBJ2-2; 7 bases line up with TRBD1. Sequencing was done on a sample of PBMCs or a T cell subset sorted from them (not recorded which). CDR3 region: CASSPWTGNTGELFF. The CDR3, as DNA: TGTGCCAGCAGCCCTTGGACAGGGAACACCGGGGAGCTGTTTTTT.